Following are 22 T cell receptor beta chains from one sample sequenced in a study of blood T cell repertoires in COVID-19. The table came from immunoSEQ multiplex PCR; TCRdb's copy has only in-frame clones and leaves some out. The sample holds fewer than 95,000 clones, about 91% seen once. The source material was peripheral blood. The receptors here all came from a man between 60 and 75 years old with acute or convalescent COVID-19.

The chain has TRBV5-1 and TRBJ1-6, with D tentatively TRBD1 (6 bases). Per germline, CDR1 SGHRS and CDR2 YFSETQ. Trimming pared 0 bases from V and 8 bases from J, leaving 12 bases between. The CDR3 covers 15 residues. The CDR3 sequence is CASSLDLQGDSPLHF. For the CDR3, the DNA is TGCGCCAGCAGCTTGGATTTACAGGGAGATTCACCCCTCCACTTT. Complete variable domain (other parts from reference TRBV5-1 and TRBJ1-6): KAGVTQTPRYLIKTRGQQVTLSCSPISGHRSVSWYQQTPGQGLQFLFEYFSETQRNKGNFPGRFSGRQFSNSRSEMNVSTLELGDSALYLCASSLDLQGDSPLHFGNGTRLTVT.

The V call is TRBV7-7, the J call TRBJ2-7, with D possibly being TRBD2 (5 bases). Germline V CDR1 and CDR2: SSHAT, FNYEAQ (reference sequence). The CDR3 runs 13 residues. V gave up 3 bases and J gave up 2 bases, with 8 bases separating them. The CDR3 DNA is TGTGCCAGCAGCTTCGGACTGACCTACGAGCAGTACTTC. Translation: CASSFGLTYEQYF.

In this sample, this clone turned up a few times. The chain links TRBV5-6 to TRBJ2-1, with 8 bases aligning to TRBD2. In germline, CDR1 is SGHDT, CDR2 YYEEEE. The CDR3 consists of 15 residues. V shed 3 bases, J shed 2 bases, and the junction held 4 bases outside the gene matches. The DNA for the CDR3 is TGTGCCAGCAGCTCTATAGCGGGGACCTACAATGAGCAGTTCTTC. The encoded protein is CASSSIAGTYNEQFF.

In nucleotides, the CDR3 is TGTGCCAGCAGCTTCGCCGGCCAGGGGAATTCACAAGAGACCCAGTACTTC. Amino acids: CASSFAGQGNSQETQYF. The V gene is TRBV11-2, the J gene TRBJ2-5; D is perhaps TRBD1 (6 bases). Per the germline V gene, CDR1 is SGHAT and CDR2 is FQNNGV. This CDR3 has 17 amino acids. V was shortened by 3 bases and J by 2 bases, with 19 bases between the two germline ends.

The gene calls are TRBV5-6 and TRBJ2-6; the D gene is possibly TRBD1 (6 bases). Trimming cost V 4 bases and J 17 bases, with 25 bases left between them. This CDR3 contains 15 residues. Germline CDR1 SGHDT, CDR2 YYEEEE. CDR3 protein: CASSLGVTGPTAVTF. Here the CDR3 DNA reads TGTGCCAGCAGCCTGGGTGTAACAGGGCCCACTGCCGTGACTTTC.

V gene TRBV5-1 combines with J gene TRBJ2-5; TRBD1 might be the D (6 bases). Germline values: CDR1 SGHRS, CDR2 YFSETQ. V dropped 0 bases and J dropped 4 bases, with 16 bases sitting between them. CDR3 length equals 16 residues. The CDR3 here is CASSLVPLQGGETQYF. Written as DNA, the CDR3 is TGCGCCAGCAGCTTGGTCCCCTTACAGGGCGGAGAGACCCAGTACTTC.

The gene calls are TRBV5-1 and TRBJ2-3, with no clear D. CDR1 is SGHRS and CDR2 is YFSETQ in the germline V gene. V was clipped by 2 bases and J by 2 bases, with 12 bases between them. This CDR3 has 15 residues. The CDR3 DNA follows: TGCGCCAGCAGCTTAGCCGGGTCCCTCACAGATACGCAGTATTTT. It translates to CASSLAGSLTDTQYF. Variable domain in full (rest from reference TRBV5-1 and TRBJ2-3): KAGVTQTPRYLIKTRGQQVTLSCSPISGHRSVSWYQQTPGQGLQFLFEYFSETQRNKGNFPGRFSGRQFSNSRSEMNVSTLELGDSALYLCASSLAGSLTDTQYFGPGTRLTVL.

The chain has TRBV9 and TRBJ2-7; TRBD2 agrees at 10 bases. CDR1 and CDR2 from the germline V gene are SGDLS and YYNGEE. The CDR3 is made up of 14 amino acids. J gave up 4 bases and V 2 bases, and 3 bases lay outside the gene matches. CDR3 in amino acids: CASSVASGSYEQYF. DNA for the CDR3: TGTGCCAGCAGCGTGGCTAGCGGGAGTTACGAGCAGTACTTC.

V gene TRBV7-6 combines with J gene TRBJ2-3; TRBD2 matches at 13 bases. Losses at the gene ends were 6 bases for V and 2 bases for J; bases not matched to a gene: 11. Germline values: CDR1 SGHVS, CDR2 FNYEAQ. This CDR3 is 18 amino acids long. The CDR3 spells CASSRGLAGDRHTDTQYF. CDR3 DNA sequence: TGTGCCAGCAGTCGAGGACTAGCGGGAGATAGGCACACAGATACGCAGTATTTT.

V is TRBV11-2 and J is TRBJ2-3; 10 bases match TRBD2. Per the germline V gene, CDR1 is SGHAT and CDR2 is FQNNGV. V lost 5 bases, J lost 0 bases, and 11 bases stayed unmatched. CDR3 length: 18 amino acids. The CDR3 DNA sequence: TGTGCCAGCAGCCGAGGACTAGCGGCAGTCTCTAGCACAGATACGCAGTATTTT. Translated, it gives CASSRGLAAVSSTDTQYF.

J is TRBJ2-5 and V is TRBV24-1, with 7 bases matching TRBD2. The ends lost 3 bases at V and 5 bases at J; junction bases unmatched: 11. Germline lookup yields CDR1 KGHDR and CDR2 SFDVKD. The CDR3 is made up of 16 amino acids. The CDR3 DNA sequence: TGTGCCACCAGTGATCCGGGAAAACGAGCGGGGGAGACCCAGTACTTC. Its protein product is CATSDPGKRAGETQYF.

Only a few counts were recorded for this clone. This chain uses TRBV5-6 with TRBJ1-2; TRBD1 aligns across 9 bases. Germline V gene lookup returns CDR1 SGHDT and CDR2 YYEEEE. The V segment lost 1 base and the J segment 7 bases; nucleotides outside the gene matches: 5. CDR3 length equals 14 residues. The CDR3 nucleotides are TGTGCCAGCAGCTTGCGGGACAGGGCAAGTGGCTACACCTTC. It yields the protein CASSLRDRASGYTF.

CDR3 amino acids: CAIKDDRGLNYGYTF. CDR3 coding DNA: TGTGCCATCAAAGACGACAGGGGTTTGAACTATGGCTACACCTTC. The rearrangement links TRBV10-3 to TRBJ1-2; 8 bases line up with TRBD1. The trim removed 7 bases at V and 2 bases at J, leaving 9 bases unmatched. CDR1 and CDR2 from the germline V gene are ENHRY and SYGVKD. The CDR3 is made up of 15 amino acids.

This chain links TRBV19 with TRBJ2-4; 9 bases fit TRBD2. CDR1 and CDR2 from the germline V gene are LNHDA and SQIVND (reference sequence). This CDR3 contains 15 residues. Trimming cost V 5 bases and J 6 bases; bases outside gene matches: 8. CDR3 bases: TGTGCCAGTAGTGACCGGCGGGGGGGAGGAAACATTCAGTACTTC. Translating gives CASSDRRGGGNIQYF.

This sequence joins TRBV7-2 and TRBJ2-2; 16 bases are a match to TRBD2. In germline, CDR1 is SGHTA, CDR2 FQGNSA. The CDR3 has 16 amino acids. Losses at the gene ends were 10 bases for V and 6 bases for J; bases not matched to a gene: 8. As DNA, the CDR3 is TGTGCCACCGAGGGACTAGCGGGAGGGCTCGCCGGGGAGCTGTTTTTT. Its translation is CATEGLAGGLAGELFF.

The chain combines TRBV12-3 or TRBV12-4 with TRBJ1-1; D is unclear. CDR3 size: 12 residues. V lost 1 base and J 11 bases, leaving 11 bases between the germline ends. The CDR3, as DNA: TGTGCCAGCAGTTTAGGGCAGGCTGCGGCTTTCTTT. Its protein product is CASSLGQAAAFF.

The CDR3 sequence: CAWKQLGRVRSYNEQFF. CDR3 sequence (DNA): TGTGCCTGGAAACAACTTGGGAGGGTTAGGTCATACAATGAGCAGTTCTTC. This chain uses TRBV30 with TRBJ2-1; 7 bases align to TRBD2. The V gene end was trimmed by 4 bases and the J gene end by 4 bases; junction bases not matched to a gene: 16. Germline CDR1 GTSNPN, CDR2 SVGIG (reference sequence). The CDR3 is 17 residues long.

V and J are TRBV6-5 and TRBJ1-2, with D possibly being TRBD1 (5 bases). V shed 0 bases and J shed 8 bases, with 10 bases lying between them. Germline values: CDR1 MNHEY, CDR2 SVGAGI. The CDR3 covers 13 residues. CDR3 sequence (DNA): TGTGCCAGCAGTTACTCGAGGGGAGGGGGCTACACCTTC. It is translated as CASSYSRGGGYTF.

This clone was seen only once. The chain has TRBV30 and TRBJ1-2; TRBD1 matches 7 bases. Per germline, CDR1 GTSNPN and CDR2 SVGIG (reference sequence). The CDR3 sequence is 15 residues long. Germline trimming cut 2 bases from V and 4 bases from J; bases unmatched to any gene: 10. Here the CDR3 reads CAWSPSNRGLYGYTF. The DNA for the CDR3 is TGTGCCTGGAGTCCTTCTAACAGGGGCCTCTATGGCTACACCTTC.

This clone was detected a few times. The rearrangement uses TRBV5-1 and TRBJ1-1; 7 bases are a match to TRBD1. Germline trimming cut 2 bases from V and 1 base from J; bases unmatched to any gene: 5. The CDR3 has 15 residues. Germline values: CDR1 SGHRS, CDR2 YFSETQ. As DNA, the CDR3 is TGCGCCAGCAGCTTCCGACAGGGCGGGAACACTGAAGCTTTCTTT. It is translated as CASSFRQGGNTEAFF.

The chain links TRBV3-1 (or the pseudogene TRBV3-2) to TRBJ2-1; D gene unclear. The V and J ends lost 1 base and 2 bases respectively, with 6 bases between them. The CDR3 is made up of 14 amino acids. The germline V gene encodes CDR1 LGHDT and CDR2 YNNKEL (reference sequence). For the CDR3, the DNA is TGTGCCAGCAGCCAAGTGGCCGCCTACAATGAGCAGTTCTTC. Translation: CASSQVAAYNEQFF.

In DNA form, the CDR3 reads TGTGCCAGCAGTGAGCGCCCGGACACGGTTGAAAAACTGTTTTTT. Residues: CASSERPDTVEKLFF. V and J are TRBV5-6 and TRBJ1-4; a weak D match, TRBD1 (5 bases). Germline V gene sequence: CDR1 SGHDT, CDR2 YYEEEE. Trimming pared 5 bases from V and 7 bases from J, leaving 18 bases between. This CDR3 has 15 residues.